This T cell receptor (beta chain) originates from a study of HIV-infected children after antiretroviral therapy interruption. As for the study in general: Weeks 0, 48 and 150 were sampled under continuous treatment.

Treatment specified: PENTA 11 planned treatment interruption arm or continuous ART arm. At least 24 weeks of at least three-drug ART, in children 2 to 15 years. Sorting from thawed PBMCs isolated memory CD8+ CD45RO+ CD45RA- T cells. This clonotype was seen ten or more times. V lost 5 bases and J lost 2, with 19 bases in between. The CDR3 is made up of 15 amino acids. Germline V lookup: CDR1 DFQATT, CDR2 SNEGSKA (reference sequence). A 3' RACE protocol on RNA, with unique molecular identifiers, produced the TCR library. TCRdb analysed the 3' RACE reads with MiXCR anew, one entry per CDR3 protein. The table records 14,000 to 15,000 distinct CDR3 sequences, approximately 3.6% of them present only once.

This specimen consisted of CD45RO+ CD8+ T cells from PBMCs, pooled from several time points, obtained from a donor given antiretroviral therapy, either interrupted or continuous. The subset denotes: memory CD8+ CD45RO+ CD45RA- T cells. The chain joins TRBV20-1 to TRBJ2-7; D is possibly TRBD2 (7 bases). The receptor comes from a pool of human donors with HIV. Written as DNA, the CDR3 is TGCAGTGCTCGAGGGGGGAGGGGGGCACCCTACGAGCAGTACTTC. Amino acid sequence: CSARGGRGAPYEQYF.